This T cell receptor beta chain is from a study of T cells in Graves' hyperthyroidism and ophthalmopathy. This clonotype appeared many times. Amplified TCR beta CDR3 regions came from RNA transcripts. The study used the HTBI primer set for a first-round RT-PCR of the TCR CDR3. MiXCR, applied by TCRdb to the multiplex PCR reads, yields one record per CDR3 protein. The sample lists hundreds of thousands of distinct CDR3 sequences, approximately 24% occurring once. This sequence was found in a woman in her thirties with Graves' ophthalmopathy. The sample was blood.

CDR3 sequence reads: CASSLASGPRGQPQHF. The DNA for the CDR3 is TGTGCCAGCAGTTTAGCATCGGGACCTAGGGGTCAGCCCCAGCATTTT. The rearrangement links TRBV12-3 or TRBV12-4 to TRBJ1-5; D is perhaps TRBD1 (5 bases). The CDR3 extends over 16 amino acids. The V end lost 0 bases, the J end lost 6 bases, and 15 bases lay between the germline ends.